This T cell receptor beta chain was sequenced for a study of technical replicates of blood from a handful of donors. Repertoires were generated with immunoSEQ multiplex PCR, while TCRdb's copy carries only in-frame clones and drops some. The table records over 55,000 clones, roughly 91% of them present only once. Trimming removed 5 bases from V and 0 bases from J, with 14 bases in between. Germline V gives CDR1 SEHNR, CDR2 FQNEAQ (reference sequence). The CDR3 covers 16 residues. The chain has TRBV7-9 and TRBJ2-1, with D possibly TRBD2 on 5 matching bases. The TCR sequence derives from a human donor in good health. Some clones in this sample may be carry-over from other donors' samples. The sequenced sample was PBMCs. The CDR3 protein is CASSPTFGSSYNEQFF. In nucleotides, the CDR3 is TGTGCCAGCAGCCCAACGTTTGGGAGCTCCTACAATGAGCAGTTCTTC.